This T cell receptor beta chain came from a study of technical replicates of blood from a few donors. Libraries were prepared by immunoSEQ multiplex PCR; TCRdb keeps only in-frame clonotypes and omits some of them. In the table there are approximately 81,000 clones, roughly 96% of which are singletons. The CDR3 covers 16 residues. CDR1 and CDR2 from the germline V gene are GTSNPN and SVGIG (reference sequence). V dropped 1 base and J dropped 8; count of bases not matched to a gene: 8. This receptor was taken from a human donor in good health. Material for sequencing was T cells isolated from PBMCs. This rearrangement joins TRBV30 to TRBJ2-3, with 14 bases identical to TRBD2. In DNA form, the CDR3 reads TGTGCCTGGAGTGAGGGACTAGCGGGGGCGGGGGTTACGCAGTATTTT. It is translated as CAWSEGLAGAGVTQYF.